This TCR beta chain was sequenced in a study of T cells in localized non-small cell lung cancer. Study-wide findings and caveats: Only one tumor region went through sequencing, so heterogeneity may still be there. Uninvolved adjacent lung had higher T cell clonality than tumor and all other tissues. Adjacent lung was found to contain a median approximately 60 of the top 100 tumor clones.

Turning to this clone: Its antigen is undetermined.

Assay used: immunoSEQ multiplex PCR; TCRdb lists only in-frame clones, some missing. The sample includes about 1,400 clones, roughly 22% seen only once; the top ten take 9.2%. The CDR3 consists of 15 residues. CDR1 and CDR2 (germline): SGHRS, YFSETQ. V was pared by 4 bases and J by 8 bases, with 18 bases between. This sample comprised lung tumor tissue, obtained before any cancer treatment. This sequence originates from a male donor older than 55 with stage III squamous cell lung carcinoma. The chain is built from TRBV5-1 and TRBJ1-4, with D hard to call. In DNA form, the CDR3 reads TGCGCCAGCAGCCTCGGACTCTGGGTGAAAGAAAAACTGTTTTTT. This encodes CASSLGLWVKEKLFF.